The 22 T cell receptor beta chains reported below all come from one sample, sequenced in a study of T cells in women clearing cervical HPV infection. Sequenced by immunoSEQ multiplex PCR; TCRdb stores in-frame clones only, minus some. The sample table includes around 28,000 clones. Sequencing was done on a sample of blood buffy coat. The receptors were gathered from a woman aged 18-70 years with a cervical HPV16 infection that either progressed to CIN3+ or cleared (not recorded which).

On this clone itself: The read gets to within 3 residues of the CDR3 end, and the germline J gene fills in the rest. The chain combines TRBV20-1 with TRBJ2-1; 9 positions match TRBD2. The CDR3 length is 15 residues. The V gene's germline CDR1 is DFQATT and CDR2 SNEGSKA (reference sequence). Germline trimming cut 6 bases from V and 5 bases from J; bases unmatched to any gene: 11. Here the CDR3 reads CSAKLVAGVHNEQFF. The DNA read from the CDR3 is TGCAGTGCAAAGCTGGTAGCGGGGGTTCACAATGAG.

A remark on this clone: The sequence runs out 3 residues before the end of the CDR3; the remainder is reconstructed from the germline J gene. The V gene is TRBV20-1, the J gene TRBJ2-1; TRBD2 matches at 11 bases. This CDR3 comprises 15 residues. The trim removed 1 base at V and 4 bases at J, leaving 3 bases unmatched. Germline CDR1 DFQATT, CDR2 SNEGSKA (reference sequence). The part of the CDR3 DNA that was read is TGCAGTGCTAGAGGTCTAGCGGGAGGATACAATGAG. This sequence encodes CSARGLAGGYNE. The full-length CDR3 reads as CSARGLAGGYNEQFF.

This CDR3 reads CASSEGRRYGYTF. Partial CDR3 DNA: TGTGCCAGCAGTGAAGGGCGGCGCTATGGC. The chain carries TRBV6-1 and TRBJ1-2; D gene uncertain. The read terminates 3 residues ahead of where the CDR3 ends, so the germline J gene completes it. Trimming left V 1 base short and J 4 bases short, with 7 bases between. This CDR3 is 13 amino acids long. Germline assignment: CDR1 MNHNS and CDR2 SASEGT.

The CDR3 spells CASAGNTEAFF. The CDR3 bases that were read are TGTGCCTCCGCCGGGAACACTGAA. The chain joins TRBV19 to TRBJ1-1; no clear D. Read sequence stops 3 residues before the CDR3 end, and the germline J gene provides the missing end. Trimming cost V 11 bases and J 1 base, with 8 bases left between them. The CDR3 runs to 11 residues. CDR1 is LNHDA, CDR2 SQIVND, per germline (reference sequence).

In the case of this clone: The sequence runs out 3 residues before the end of the CDR3; the remainder is reconstructed from the germline J gene. J is TRBJ1-5 and V is TRBV20-1, with D unclear. Germline V gene lookup returns CDR1 DFQATT and CDR2 SNEGSKA (reference sequence). The CDR3 extends over 14 amino acids. Deletions cut 1 base from V and 2 bases from J, with 9 bases between. The sequenced CDR3 bases are TGCAGTGCTAGAGGGGCCTGGGGCAATCAGCCC. Protein: CSARGAWGNQP. The entire CDR3 sequence reads CSARGAWGNQPQHF.

CDR3 sequence: CASSEAAWTVNQPQYF. The covered CDR3 bases are TGTGCCAGCAGTGAAGCCGCTTGGACAGTCAATCAGCCG. The chain uses TRBV6-1 and TRBJ2-3, with D maybe TRBD1 (6 bases). The CDR3 extends 3 residues past the end of the read, so its final part is completed from the germline J gene. Germline CDR1 reads MNHNS; CDR2 reads SASEGT. This CDR3 comprises 16 residues.

Note on this clone: The CDR3 extends 3 residues past the end of the read, so its final part is completed from the germline J gene. The J gene is TRBJ2-1, the V gene TRBV20-1; D possibly corresponds to TRBD1 (5 bases). This CDR3 has 15 amino acids. CDR1 is DFQATT, CDR2 SNEGSKA, per germline (reference sequence). Trimming removed 0 bases at V and 2 bases at J, with 11 bases between. CDR3 DNA, as far as it was read: TGCAGTGCTAGAGATCTCAGGGTGACCTACAATGAG. This encodes CSARDLRVTYNE. In full, the CDR3 reads CSARDLRVTYNEQFF.

Points on this clone: Read data end 3 residues before the CDR3 end; the end is taken from the germline J gene. This chain connects TRBV5-1 to TRBJ2-1; 9 bases map to TRBD2. This CDR3 has 18 residues. The V gene's germline CDR1 is SGHRS and CDR2 YFSETQ. Trimming took 0 bases from V and 0 from J; bases not matched to a gene: 7. CDR3 DNA (partial): TGCGCCAGCAGCTTGGCTGGCGGGGGGGCCAGCTCCTACAATGAG. It encodes CASSLAGGGASSYNE. The complete CDR3 protein is CASSLAGGGASSYNEQFF. The whole variable domain, remainder taken from reference TRBV5-1 and TRBJ2-1, is KAGVTQTPRYLIKTRGQQVTLSCSPISGHRSVSWYQQTPGQGLQFLFEYFSETQRNKGNFPGRFSGRQFSNSRSEMNVSTLELGDSALYLCASSLAGGGASSYNEQFFGPGTRLTVL.

In the case of this clone: The read terminates 3 residues ahead of where the CDR3 ends, so the germline J gene completes it. V and J are TRBV9 and TRBJ2-3, with 11 bases aligning to TRBD2. In germline, CDR1 is SGDLS, CDR2 YYNGEE. V shed 3 bases and J 5 bases; nucleotides not matched to a gene: 8. The CDR3 contains 16 residues. Here the CDR3 reads CASSAHSGGAGDTQYF. Partial CDR3 DNA: TGTGCCAGCAGCGCTCATAGCGGGGGGGCCGGAGATACG.

CDR3 DNA, as far as it was read: TGCAGTGCCGAAGCGGGGGTAAGCACAGATACG. Protein: CSAEAGVSTDT. The whole CDR3 sequence reads CSAEAGVSTDTQYF. The chain combines TRBV20-1 with TRBJ2-3, with 8 bases fitting TRBD2. Read sequence stops 3 residues before the CDR3 end, and the germline J gene provides the missing end. The CDR3 spans 14 residues. The V gene's germline CDR1 is DFQATT and CDR2 SNEGSKA (reference sequence). V lost 6 bases, J lost 0 bases, and 5 bases stayed unmatched.

Turning to this clone: Read data end 3 residues before the CDR3 end; the end is taken from the germline J gene. This chain joins TRBV7-6 and TRBJ1-2; D unclear. The CDR3 runs 12 residues. CDR1 is SGHVS, CDR2 FNYEAQ, per germline. The CDR3 reads CASSLEADTYTF. The sequenced CDR3 bases are TGTGCCAGCAGCTTAGAGGCAGATACC.

This clone counts as medium-sized by frequency. The read halts 3 residues ahead of the CDR3 end, with the missing end drawn from the germline J gene. The rearrangement uses TRBV14 and TRBJ1-1; the match to TRBD1 covers 9 bases. The ends lost 0 bases at V and 4 bases at J; junction bases unmatched: 3. The length of the CDR3 is 15 residues. CDR1 and CDR2 from the germline V gene are SGHDN and FVKESK. The sequenced CDR3 bases are TGTGCCAGCAGCCAAGAGGGGACAGGGTCCACTGAA. This codes for CASSQEGTGSTE. The full CDR3 reads CASSQEGTGSTEAFF.

On this clone: The read gets to within 3 residues of the CDR3 end, and the germline J gene fills in the rest. The chain couples TRBV12-5 to TRBJ2-7, with 7 bases that match TRBD2. The CDR3 length is 17 residues. CDR1 is LGHNT and CDR2 is FRNRAP in the germline V gene. V was pared by 0 bases and J by 3 bases, with 11 bases of the junction left unmatched. The CDR3 bases that were read are TGTGCTAGTGGTTTGGTATACGGGACTAACCTTATCTACGAG. As protein: CASGLVYGTNLIYE. The CDR3 in its entirety is CASGLVYGTNLIYEQYF.

The DNA read from the CDR3 is TGTGCCTGGAATCCCACTGTCCCGGGACAGGGGATCCAAGAGACC. The encoded protein is CAWNPTVPGQGIQET. The entire CDR3 is CAWNPTVPGQGIQETQYF. The rearrangement uses TRBV30 and TRBJ2-5, with TRBD1 matching 10 bases. From the germline J gene comes the end of the CDR3, since the read stops 3 residues before it. Trimming cost V 4 bases and J 1 base; bases outside gene matches: 15. Germline CDR1 is GTSNPN and CDR2 is SVGIG (reference sequence). The CDR3 has 18 residues.

As regards this clone: Coverage ceases 3 residues before the CDR3 finishes, and the germline J gene fills in the end. The chain employs TRBV18 and TRBJ1-1; D gene uncertain. The ends were cut back, 1 base at V and 4 bases at J, with 4 bases in the middle. This CDR3 is built from 12 residues. Germline V gene data show CDR1 as KGHSH and CDR2 as LQKENI. The part of the CDR3 DNA that was read is TGTGCCAGCTCACCACAGGGCACTGAA. As protein: CASSPQGTE. The entire CDR3 protein is CASSPQGTEAFF.

Regarding this clone: The read falls 3 residues short of the CDR3 end, and the missing part is taken from the germline J gene. The rearrangement joins TRBV6-4 to TRBJ2-1; 7 bases match TRBD2. Germline-derived CDR1 and CDR2 are MRHNA and SNTAGT. The CDR3 length is 18 residues. After removal of 2 bases from V and 7 bases from J, the junction contained 17 bases not matched to a gene. The CDR3 sequence: CASSDAGVRRSGKNEQFF. The sequenced part of the CDR3 DNA is TGTGCCAGCAGTGACGCGGGGGTTAGGCGGTCAGGGAAGAATGAG.

Of note for this clone: The sequence runs out 3 residues before the end of the CDR3; the remainder is reconstructed from the germline J gene. The chain combines TRBV10-3 with TRBJ2-4; D call uncertain. Germline CDR1 reads ENHRY; CDR2 reads SYGVKD. This CDR3 has 13 residues. CDR3 region: CAISRLERGGQYF. The sequenced part of the CDR3 DNA is TGTGCCATCAGCCGCCTTGAGCGCGGTGGT.

Note on this clone: The read ends 3 residues early relative to the CDR3; the germline J gene fills the gap. V is TRBV12-5 and J is TRBJ2-3; 7 bases map to TRBD1. Per germline, CDR1 LGHNT and CDR2 FRNRAP. The CDR3 sequence is 15 residues long. The CDR3: CASGLRAGGKETQYF. The DNA read from the CDR3 is TGTGCTAGTGGTTTGCGGGCAGGGGGAAAAGAGACG.

In regard to this clone: The CDR3 end lies 3 residues beyond the end of the read and is filled in from the germline J gene. V is TRBV19 and J is TRBJ1-2, with D possibly TRBD1 on 6 matching bases. Germline CDR1 reads LNHDA; CDR2 reads SQIVND (reference sequence). The CDR3 consists of 13 residues. Here the CDR3 reads CASTRGPYNDYTF. The CDR3 DNA, read in part, is TGTGCCAGTACCAGGGGCCCCTACAATGAC.

With regard to this clone: The read ends 3 residues shy of where the CDR3 ends; the end is completed using the germline J gene. The rearrangement joins TRBV7-9 to TRBJ1-1; D remains ambiguous. The CDR3 runs 11 residues. CDR1 is SEHNR and CDR2 is FQNEAQ in the germline V gene (reference sequence). The sequenced CDR3 bases are TGTGCCAGCAGCCAGGCCCACCGA. Translated: CASSQAHR. The entire CDR3 reads CASSQAHRAFF. The full variable domain, rest sourced from reference TRBV7-9 and TRBJ1-1, is DTGVSQNPRHKITKRGQNVTFRCDPISEHNRLYWYRQTLGQGPEFLTYFQNEAQLEKSRLLSDRFSAERPKGSFSTLEIQRTEQGDSAMYLCASSQAHRAFFGQGTRLTVV.

A word on this clone: Germline is not matched at one junction end, which may reflect a read error. The read gets to within 3 residues of the CDR3 end, and the germline J gene fills in the rest. The chain couples TRBV4-2 to TRBJ2-2, with 12 bases matching TRBD1. The CDR3 covers 21 residues. Per germline, CDR1 LGHNA and CDR2 YNFKEQ. Partial CDR3 DNA: TGTGCCAGCAGCCAAGATGTGGGGGACAGGGGGCTGAGGTCGAACGCCGGGGAG. This sequence encodes CASSQDVGDRGLRSNAGE. The whole CDR3 reads CASSQDVGDRGLRSNAGELFF.

Concerning this clone: The read stops 3 residues short of the end of the CDR3; the missing end is completed from the germline J gene. This chain uses TRBV5-6 with TRBJ2-3; D gene uncertain. Germline V lookup: CDR1 SGHDT, CDR2 YYEEEE. The CDR3 totals 13 residues. CDR3 DNA, as far as it was read: TGTGCCAGCAGCTTGAACAGTAATCAGCCG. Translation gives CASSLNSNQP. The CDR3 in its entirety is CASSLNSNQPQYF.